This entry is about one T cell receptor beta chain. Its specificity is not known. Clones were read by immunoSEQ multiplex PCR, and TCRdb kept only the in-frame ones, dropping some. The data show over 200,000 clones, more than 70% seen once. The authors obtained 1.5 to 2.5 micrograms of genomic DNA from cryopreserved PBMCs for TCR beta libraries. These data come from a study of cytotoxic CD8 clonotypes in ibrutinib-treated CLL. The CDR3 is made up of 13 amino acids. In germline, CDR1 is WSHSY, CDR2 SAAADI. Trimming removed 0 bases from V and 3 bases from J, with 6 bases in between. Study results and limitations: Public clonotypes (which were uncommon) either contracted or remained stable on treatment.

The source material was PBMCs, sampled after 12 months of ibrutinib treatment. The gene calls are TRBV10-2 and TRBJ2-7; a possible D gene is TRBD2 (5 bases). This TCR derives from a human donor with chronic lymphocytic leukemia. The CDR3 nucleotides are TGCGCCAGCAGTGAGTCGGAGGTCTACGAGCAGTACTTC. It yields the protein CASSESEVYEQYF.